The clone carrying this TCR beta chain has a count of ten or more. Its antigen remains unidentified. TCRdb called the 5' RACE reads again in MiXCR, with one record for every CDR3 protein. The top ten hold around 4.5% of the sample, which has about 32,000 distinct CDR3 sequences, roughly a quarter seen once. Notes on the study in general: Tumor-infiltrating Treg TCR alpha and beta sequences overlapped most with tumor naive CD4+ T cells, then blood naive. Tumor memory CD4+ T cell TCR gene usage was found to cluster with blood and lymph node memory CD4+ cells and with lymph node naive CD4+ cells.

The receptor's source is a female donor with breast cancer. Sequenced input: memory CD4+ T cells sorted from blood. The subset was: memory CD4+ T cells, CD4+CD45RO+CD25-.

The CDR3 bases are TGCGCCAGCAGCTTTCTGCTGGTCAACACTGAAGCTTTCTTT. Protein product: CASSFLLVNTEAFF. The chain is built from TRBV5-1 and TRBJ1-1, with D unclear. Trimming shortened V by 2 bases and J by 2 bases, and 10 bases separated the two germline ends. This CDR3 is built from 14 residues. Germline-derived CDR1 and CDR2 are SGHRS and YFSETQ.